The next 3 T cell receptor beta chains were all read from a single sample in a study of cytomegalovirus exposure and HLA in healthy donors. It was with 60 Vbeta and 13 Jbeta primers that the PCR ran. Profiling relied on immunoSEQ multiplex PCR, and the TCRdb table lists in-frame clones only, not all of them. In all, the sample yields 100,000 to 150,000 clones. Sequenced material: PBMCs. The receptors stem from a man between 18 and 35 years old in good health and CMV-seronegative.

The chain uses TRBV29-1 and TRBJ2-7; 11 bases line up with TRBD2. In germline, CDR1 is SQVTM, CDR2 ANQGSEA. The V segment lost 1 base and the J segment 3 bases; nucleotides outside the gene matches: 14. The length of the CDR3 is 18 residues. CDR3 residues: CSVEVVRVGGLAVYEQYF. The DNA for the CDR3 is TGCAGCGTTGAAGTTGTACGGGTTGGGGGACTAGCGGTCTACGAGCAGTACTTC.

The CDR3 coding sequence is TGTGCCAGCAGGGATCAAGGACTAGCGCTCAACACAGATACGCAGTATTTT. This translates into CASRDQGLALNTDTQYF. The chain links TRBV2 to TRBJ2-3; 9 nucleotides agree with TRBD2. V dropped 6 bases and J dropped 2; count of bases not matched to a gene: 12. This CDR3 contains 17 residues. Germline assignment: CDR1 SNHLY and CDR2 FYNNEI.

This chain uses TRBV11-2 with TRBJ1-1, with D hard to call. This CDR3 is 18 amino acids long. Per the germline V gene, CDR1 is SGHAT and CDR2 is FQNNGV. V lost 1 base and J 11 bases, leaving 29 bases between the germline ends. This chain's CDR3 is CASSLVGSGRTLGMGAFF. CDR3 nucleotide sequence: TGTGCCAGCAGCTTAGTGGGGTCTGGTAGGACTCTCGGCATGGGGGCTTTCTTT. Full variable domain (missing parts from reference TRBV11-2 and TRBJ1-1): EAGVAQSPRYKIIEKRQSVAFWCNPISGHATLYWYQQILGQGPKLLIQFQNNGVVDDSQLPKDRFSAERLKGVDSTLKIQPAKLEDSAVYLCASSLVGSGRTLGMGAFFGQGTRLTVV.